Listed here is a single T cell receptor beta chain. This sample is drawn from a study of blood T cell repertoires in COVID-19. Across the study: T cells, B-cell-depleted T cells, or PBMCs supplied cDNA or gDNA.

Assay used: immunoSEQ multiplex PCR; TCRdb lists only in-frame clones, some missing. The sample consists of 85,000 to 100,000 clones, just over 90% of them appearing once. The germline gives CDR1 SGHTA, CDR2 FQGNSA. V lost 5 bases and J lost 0, with 8 bases in between. The CDR3 consists of 15 residues. This TCR derives from a man aged 55 to 70 with acute or convalescent COVID-19. The sequenced sample was peripheral blood. V and J are TRBV7-2 and TRBJ2-6; no firm D call. CDR3 coding DNA: TGTGCCAGCAGCCCTAGGTACTCTGGGGCCAACGTCCTGACTTTC. Translated, it gives CASSPRYSGANVLTF. The complete variable domain, with remaining parts taken from reference TRBV7-2 and TRBJ2-6, reads GAGVSQSPSNKVTEKGKDVELRCDPISGHTALYWYRQSLGQGLEFLIYFQGNSAPDKSGLPSDRFSAERTGGSVSTLTIQRTQQEDSAVYLCASSPRYSGANVLTFGAGSRLTVL.